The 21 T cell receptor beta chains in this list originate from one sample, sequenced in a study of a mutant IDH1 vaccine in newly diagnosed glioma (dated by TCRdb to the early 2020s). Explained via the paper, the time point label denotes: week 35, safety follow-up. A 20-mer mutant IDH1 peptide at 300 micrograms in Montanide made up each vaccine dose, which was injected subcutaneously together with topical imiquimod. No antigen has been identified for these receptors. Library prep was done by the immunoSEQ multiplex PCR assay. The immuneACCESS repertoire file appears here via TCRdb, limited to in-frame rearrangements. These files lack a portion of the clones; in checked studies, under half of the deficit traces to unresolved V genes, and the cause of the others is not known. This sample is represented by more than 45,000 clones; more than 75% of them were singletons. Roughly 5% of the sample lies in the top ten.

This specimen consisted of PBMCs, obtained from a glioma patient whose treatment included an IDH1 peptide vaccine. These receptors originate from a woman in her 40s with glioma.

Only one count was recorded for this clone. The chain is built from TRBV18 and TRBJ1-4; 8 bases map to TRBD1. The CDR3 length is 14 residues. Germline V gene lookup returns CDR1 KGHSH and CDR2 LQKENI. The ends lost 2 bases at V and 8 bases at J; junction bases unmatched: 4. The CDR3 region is CASSPSRQGEKLFF. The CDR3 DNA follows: TGTGCCAGCTCACCAAGCAGACAGGGGGAAAAACTGTTTTTT. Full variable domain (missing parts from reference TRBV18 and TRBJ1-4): NAGVMQNPRHLVRRRGQEARLRCSPMKGHSHVYWYRQLPEEGLKFMVYLQKENIIDESGMPKERFSAEFPKEGPSILRIQQVVRGDSAAYFCASSPSRQGEKLFFGSGTQLSVL.

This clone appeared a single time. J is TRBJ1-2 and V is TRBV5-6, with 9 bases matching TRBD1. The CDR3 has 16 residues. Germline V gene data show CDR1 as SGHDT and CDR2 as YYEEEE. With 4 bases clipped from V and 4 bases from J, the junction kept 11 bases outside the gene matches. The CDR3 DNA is TGTGCCAGCAGCGGCTCCGGGACAGGGACCCGCTATGGCTACACCTTC. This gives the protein CASSGSGTGTRYGYTF.

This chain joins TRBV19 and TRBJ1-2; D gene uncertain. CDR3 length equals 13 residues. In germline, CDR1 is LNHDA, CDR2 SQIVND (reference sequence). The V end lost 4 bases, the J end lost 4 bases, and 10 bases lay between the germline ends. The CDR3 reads CASSTDGIYGYTF. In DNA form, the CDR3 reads TGTGCCAGTAGTACGGACGGAATCTATGGCTACACCTTC.

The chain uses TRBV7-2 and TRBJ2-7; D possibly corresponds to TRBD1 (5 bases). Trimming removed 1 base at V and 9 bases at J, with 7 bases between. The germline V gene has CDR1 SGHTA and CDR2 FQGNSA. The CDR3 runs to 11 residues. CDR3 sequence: CASSLGGGQYF. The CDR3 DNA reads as TGTGCCAGCAGCTTAGGGGGCGGGCAGTACTTC.

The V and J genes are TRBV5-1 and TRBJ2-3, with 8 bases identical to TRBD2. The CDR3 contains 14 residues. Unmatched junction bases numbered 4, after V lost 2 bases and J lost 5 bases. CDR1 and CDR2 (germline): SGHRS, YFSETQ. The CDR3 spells CASSFGLAGDTQYF. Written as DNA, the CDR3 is TGCGCCAGCAGCTTCGGGCTAGCGGGAGATACGCAGTATTTT.

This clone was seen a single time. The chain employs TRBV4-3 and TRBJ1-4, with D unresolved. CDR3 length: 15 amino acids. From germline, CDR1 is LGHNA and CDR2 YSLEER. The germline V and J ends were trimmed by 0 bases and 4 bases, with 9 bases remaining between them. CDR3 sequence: CASSQDPRINEKLFF. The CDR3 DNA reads TGCGCCAGCAGCCAAGATCCGAGGATTAATGAAAAACTGTTTTTT.

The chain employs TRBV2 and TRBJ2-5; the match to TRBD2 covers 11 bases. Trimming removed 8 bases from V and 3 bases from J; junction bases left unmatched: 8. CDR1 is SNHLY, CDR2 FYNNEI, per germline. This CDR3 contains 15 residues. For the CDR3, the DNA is TGTGCCAGCGGAAAGGGGACTAGCGGAAAAGAGACCCAGTACTTC. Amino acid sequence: CASGKGTSGKETQYF. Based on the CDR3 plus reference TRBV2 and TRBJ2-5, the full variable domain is EPEVTQTPSHQVTQMGQEVILRCVPISNHLYFYWYRQILGQKVEFLVSFYNNEISEKSEIFDDQFSVERPDGSNFTLKIRSTKLEDSAMYFCASGKGTSGKETQYFGPGTRLLVL.

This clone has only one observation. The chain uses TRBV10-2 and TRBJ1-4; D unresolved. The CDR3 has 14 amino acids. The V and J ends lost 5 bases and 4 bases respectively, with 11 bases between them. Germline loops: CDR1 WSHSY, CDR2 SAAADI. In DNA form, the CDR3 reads TGCGCCAGCAGTCTCAGACCGAGTAATGAAAAACTGTTTTTT. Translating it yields CASSLRPSNEKLFF.

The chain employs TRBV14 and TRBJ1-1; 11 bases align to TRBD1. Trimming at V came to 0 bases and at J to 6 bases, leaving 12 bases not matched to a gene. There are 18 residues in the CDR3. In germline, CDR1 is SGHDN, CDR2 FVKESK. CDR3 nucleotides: TGTGCCAGCAGCCAAGATTGGGGGGCGGGACAGGGGGGCGCTGAAGCTTTCTTT. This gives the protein CASSQDWGAGQGGAEAFF.

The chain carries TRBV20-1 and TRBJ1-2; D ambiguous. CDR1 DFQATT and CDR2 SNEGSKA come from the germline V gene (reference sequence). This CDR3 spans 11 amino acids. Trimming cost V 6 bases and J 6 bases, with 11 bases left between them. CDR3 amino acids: CSASRRDGYTF. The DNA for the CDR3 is TGCAGTGCGTCCCGGAGGGATGGCTACACCTTC.

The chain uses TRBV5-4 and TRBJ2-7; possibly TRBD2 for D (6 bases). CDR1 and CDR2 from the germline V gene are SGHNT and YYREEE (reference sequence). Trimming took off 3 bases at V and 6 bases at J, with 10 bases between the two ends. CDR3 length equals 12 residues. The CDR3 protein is CASSWGRSEQYF. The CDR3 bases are TGTGCCAGCAGCTGGGGGAGGAGCGAGCAGTACTTC.

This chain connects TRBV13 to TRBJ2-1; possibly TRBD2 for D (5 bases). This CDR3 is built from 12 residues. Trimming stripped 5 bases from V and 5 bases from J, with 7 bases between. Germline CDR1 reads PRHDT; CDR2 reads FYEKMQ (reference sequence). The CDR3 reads CASSKGDNEQFF. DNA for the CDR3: TGTGCCAGCAGCAAGGGAGACAATGAGCAGTTCTTC.

CDR3 loop: CASSYSSHGSHYGYTF. CDR3 coding DNA: TGTGCCAGCAGTTACTCCTCCCATGGTTCCCACTATGGCTACACCTTC. The chain couples TRBV6-5 to TRBJ1-2; D gene ambiguous. Trimming pared 0 bases from V and 3 bases from J, leaving 14 bases between. This CDR3 comprises 16 residues. The germline V gene has CDR1 MNHEY and CDR2 SVGAGI.

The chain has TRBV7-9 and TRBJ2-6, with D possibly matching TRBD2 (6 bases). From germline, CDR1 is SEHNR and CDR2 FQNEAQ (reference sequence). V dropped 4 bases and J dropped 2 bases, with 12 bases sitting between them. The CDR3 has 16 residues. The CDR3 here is CASSSSTRPGANVLTF. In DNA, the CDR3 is TGTGCCAGCAGCTCCTCGACTAGACCTGGGGCCAACGTCCTGACTTTC.

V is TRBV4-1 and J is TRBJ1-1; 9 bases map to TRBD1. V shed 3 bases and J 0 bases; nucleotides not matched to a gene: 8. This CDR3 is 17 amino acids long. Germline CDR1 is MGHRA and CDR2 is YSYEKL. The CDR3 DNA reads TGCGCCAGCAGCCATCCGACAGGGGGGGTCATGAACACTGAAGCTTTCTTT. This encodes CASSHPTGGVMNTEAFF.

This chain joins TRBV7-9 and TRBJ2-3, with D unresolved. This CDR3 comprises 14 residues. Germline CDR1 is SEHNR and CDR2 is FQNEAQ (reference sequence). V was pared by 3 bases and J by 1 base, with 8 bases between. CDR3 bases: TGTGCCAGCAGCTTGTCCGGCCGCACAGATACGCAGTATTTT. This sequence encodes CASSLSGRTDTQYF. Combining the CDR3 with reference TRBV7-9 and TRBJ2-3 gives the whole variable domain DTGVSQNPRHKITKRGQNVTFRCDPISEHNRLYWYRQTLGQGPEFLTYFQNEAQLEKSRLLSDRFSAERPKGSFSTLEIQRTEQGDSAMYLCASSLSGRTDTQYFGPGTRLTVL.

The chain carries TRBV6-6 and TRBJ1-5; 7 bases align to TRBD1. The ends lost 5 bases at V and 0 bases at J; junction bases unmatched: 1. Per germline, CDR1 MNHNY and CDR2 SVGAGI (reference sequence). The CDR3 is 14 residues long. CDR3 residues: CASSHRGSNQPQHF. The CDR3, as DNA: TGTGCCAGCAGTCACAGGGGTAGCAATCAGCCCCAGCATTTT.

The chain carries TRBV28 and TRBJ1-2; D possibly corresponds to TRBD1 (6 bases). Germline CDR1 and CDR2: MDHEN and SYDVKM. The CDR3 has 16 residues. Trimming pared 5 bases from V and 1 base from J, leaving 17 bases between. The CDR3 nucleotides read TGTGCCAGCAGTCCATCGGACAGACTCGGTAACTATGGCTACACCTTC. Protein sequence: CASSPSDRLGNYGYTF.

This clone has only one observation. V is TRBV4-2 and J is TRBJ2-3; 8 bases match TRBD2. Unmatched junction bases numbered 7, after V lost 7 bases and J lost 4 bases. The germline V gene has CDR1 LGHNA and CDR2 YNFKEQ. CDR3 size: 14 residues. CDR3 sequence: CASNAGGGADTQYF. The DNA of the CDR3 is TGTGCCAGCAATGCCGGGGGGGGCGCAGATACGCAGTATTTT.

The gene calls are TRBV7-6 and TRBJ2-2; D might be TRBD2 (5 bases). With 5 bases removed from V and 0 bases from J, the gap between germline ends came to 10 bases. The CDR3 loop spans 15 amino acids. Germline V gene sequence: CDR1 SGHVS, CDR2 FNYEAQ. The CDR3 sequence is CASSRTSSNTGELFF. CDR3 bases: TGTGCCAGCAGCCGTACTAGTTCGAACACCGGGGAGCTGTTTTTT.

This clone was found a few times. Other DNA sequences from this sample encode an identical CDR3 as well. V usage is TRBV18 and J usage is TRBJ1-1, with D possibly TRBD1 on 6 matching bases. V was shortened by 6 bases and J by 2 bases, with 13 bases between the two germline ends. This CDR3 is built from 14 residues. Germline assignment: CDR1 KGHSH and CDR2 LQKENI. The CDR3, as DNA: TGTGCCAGCTCTCCGGACAGATTAAACACTGAAGCTTTCTTT. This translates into CASSPDRLNTEAFF.